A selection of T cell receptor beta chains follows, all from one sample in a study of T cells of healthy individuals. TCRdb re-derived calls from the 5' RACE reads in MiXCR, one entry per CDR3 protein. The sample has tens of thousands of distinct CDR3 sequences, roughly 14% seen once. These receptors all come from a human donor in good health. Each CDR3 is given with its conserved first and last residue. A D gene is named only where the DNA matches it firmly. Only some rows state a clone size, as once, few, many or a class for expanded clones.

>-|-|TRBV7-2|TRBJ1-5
CASSPMAGGNQPQHF
TGTGCCAGCAGCCCGATGGCAGGGGGCAATCAGCCCCAGCATTTT
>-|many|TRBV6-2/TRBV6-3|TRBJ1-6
CASSYSTRTGTFINSPLHF
TGTGCCAGCAGTTACTCCACGCGAACAGGGACGTTTATCAATTCACCCCTCCACTTT
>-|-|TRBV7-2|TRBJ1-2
CASSLRGEYGYTF
TGTGCCAGCAGCTTACGGGGGGAGTATGGCTACACCTTC
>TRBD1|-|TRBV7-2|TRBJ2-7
CASSQDRVYEQYF
TGTGCCAGCAGCCAAGACAGGGTCTACGAGCAGTACTTC
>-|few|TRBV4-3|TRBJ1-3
CASSQDLDGFSGNTIYF
TGCGCCAGCAGCCAAGATCTTGACGGATTCTCTGGAAACACCATATATTTT
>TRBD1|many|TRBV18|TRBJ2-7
CASSRTGDTIYEQYF
TGTGCCAGCTCACGGACAGGGGATACGATCTACGAGCAGTACTTC
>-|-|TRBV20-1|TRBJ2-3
CSASRGTADTQYF
TGCAGTGCTAGCCGCGGGACGGCAGATACGCAGTATTTT
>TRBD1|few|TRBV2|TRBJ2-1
CASSDGTGGDNEQFF
TGTGCCAGCAGTGACGGGACAGGGGGGGACAATGAGCAGTTCTTC
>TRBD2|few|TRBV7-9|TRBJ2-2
CASSLSSVAGYTGELFF
TGTGCCAGCAGCTTATCCTCGGTAGCGGGTTACACCGGGGAGCTGTTTTTT
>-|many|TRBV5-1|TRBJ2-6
CATWDGNSGANVLTF
TGCGCCACCTGGGACGGGAACTCTGGGGCCAACGTCCTGACTTTC
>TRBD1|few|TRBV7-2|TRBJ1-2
CASTPRRRQGADYGYTF
TGTGCCAGCACCCCCCGTCGCCGACAGGGGGCCGACTATGGCTACACCTTC
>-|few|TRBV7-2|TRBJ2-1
CASSLGRAVNEQFF
TGTGCCAGCAGCTTAGGTCGCGCGGTAAATGAGCAGTTCTTC
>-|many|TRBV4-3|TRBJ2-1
CASSQDWVGGQPNEQFF
TGCGCCAGCAGCCAAGATTGGGTCGGGGGTCAGCCCAATGAGCAGTTCTTC
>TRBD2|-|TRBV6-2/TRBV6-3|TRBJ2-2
CASSYSKVAGGRGSGELFF
TGTGCCAGCAGTTACTCGAAGGTAGCGGGGGGGCGCGGCTCCGGGGAGCTGTTTTTT
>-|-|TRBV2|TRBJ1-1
CASSWNGRPTEAFF
TGTGCCAGCTCTTGGAACGGACGACCCACGGAGGCTTTCTTT
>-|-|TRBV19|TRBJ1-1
CAIGGRGATEAFF
TGTGCCATCGGTGGGAGGGGGGCCACTGAAGCTTTCTTT
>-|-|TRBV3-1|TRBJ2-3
CASSQEGRATDTQYF
TGTGCCAGCAGCCAAGAAGGCAGGGCAACAGATACGCAGTATTTT
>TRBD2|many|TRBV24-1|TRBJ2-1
CATSEPSGSGNEQFF
TGTGCCACCAGTGAGCCCAGCGGGAGTGGCAATGAGCAGTTCTTC
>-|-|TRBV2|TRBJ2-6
CASSHEQGSGANVLTF
TGTGCCAGCAGTCATGAACAGGGATCCGGGGCCAACGTCCTGACTTTC
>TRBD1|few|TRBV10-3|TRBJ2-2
CAIRGTAPANTGELFF
TGTGCCATCAGGGGGACAGCCCCGGCGAACACCGGGGAGCTGTTTTTT
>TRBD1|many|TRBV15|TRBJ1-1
CATSRLDRGRTEAFF
TGTGCCACCAGCAGACTGGACAGGGGAAGAACTGAAGCTTTCTTT
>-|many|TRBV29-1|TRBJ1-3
CSVSQTASGNTIYF
TGCAGCGTCTCTCAGACTGCCTCTGGAAACACCATATATTTT
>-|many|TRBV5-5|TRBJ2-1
CASSSTGDEQFF
TGTGCCAGCAGTTCCACCGGCGATGAGCAGTTCTTC
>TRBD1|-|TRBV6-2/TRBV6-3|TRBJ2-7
CASRQPGQGPYEQYF
TGTGCCAGCAGGCAACCTGGACAGGGACCCTACGAGCAGTACTTC
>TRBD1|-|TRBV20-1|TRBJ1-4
CSASPSGTGVEKLFF
TGCAGTGCTAGTCCCTCCGGGACAGGGGTTGAAAAACTGTTTTTT
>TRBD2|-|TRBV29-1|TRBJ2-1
CSVPPRPTSGRPYNEQFF
TGCAGCGTGCCCCCACGGCCCACTAGCGGGAGGCCCTACAATGAGCAGTTCTTC
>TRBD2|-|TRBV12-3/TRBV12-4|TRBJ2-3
CASSSASGRLGTQYF
TGTGCCAGCAGTTCCGCTAGCGGGAGGCTCGGTACGCAGTATTTT
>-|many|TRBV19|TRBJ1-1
CASSIGTENTEAFF
TGTGCCAGTAGTATAGGGACGGAGAACACTGAAGCTTTCTTT
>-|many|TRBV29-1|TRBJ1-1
CSVGSNTNTEAFF
TGCAGCGTTGGTTCCAACACGAACACTGAAGCTTTCTTT
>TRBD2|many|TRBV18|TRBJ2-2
CASSPLAGVNTGELFF
TGTGCCAGCTCACCTCTGGCGGGAGTAAACACCGGGGAGCTGTTTTTT
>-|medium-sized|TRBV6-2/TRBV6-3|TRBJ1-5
CASSYGDGYSNQPQHF
TGTGCCAGCAGTTACGGCGACGGTTATAGCAATCAGCCCCAGCATTTT
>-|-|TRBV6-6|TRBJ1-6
CASSDSLPLHF
TGTGCCAGCAGTGACAGCCTTCCCCTCCACTTT
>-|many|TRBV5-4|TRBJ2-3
CASSLIDTDTQYF
TGTGCCAGCAGCCTGATAGACACAGATACGCAGTATTTT
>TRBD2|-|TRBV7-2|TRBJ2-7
CASSLIWYREGQGEQYF
TGTGCCAGCAGCTTAATCTGGTACCGGGAGGGCCAAGGCGAGCAGTACTTC
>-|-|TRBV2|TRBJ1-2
CASLMDGYTF
TGTGCCAGCCTCATGGATGGCTACACCTTC
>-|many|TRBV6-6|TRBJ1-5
CASSRGRQPQHF
TGTGCCAGCAGCCGGGGGAGGCAGCCCCAGCATTTT
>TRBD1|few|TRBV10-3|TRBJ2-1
CAVKPRDRANEQFF
TGTGCCGTGAAGCCCCGGGACAGGGCCAATGAGCAGTTCTTC
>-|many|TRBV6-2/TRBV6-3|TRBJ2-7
CASSYDRTYEQYF
TGTGCCAGCAGTTACGACAGGACCTACGAGCAGTACTTC
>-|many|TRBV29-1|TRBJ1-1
CSVHGGGTEAFF
TGCAGCGTTCACGGGGGGGGGACTGAAGCTTTCTTT
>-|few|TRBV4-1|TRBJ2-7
CASSQVQGRYEQYF
TGCGCCAGCAGCCAAGTTCAGGGGAGGTACGAGCAGTACTTC
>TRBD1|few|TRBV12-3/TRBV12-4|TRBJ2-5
CASSVLTGQETQYF
TGTGCCAGCAGTGTTCTGACAGGGCAAGAGACCCAGTACTTC
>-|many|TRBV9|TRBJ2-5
CASSREIQETQYF
TGTGCCAGCAGCCGGGAGATCCAAGAGACCCAGTACTTC
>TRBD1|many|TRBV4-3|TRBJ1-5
CASSQDTSGQGNQPQHF
TGCGCCAGCAGCCAAGATACTTCGGGACAGGGCAATCAGCCCCAGCATTTT
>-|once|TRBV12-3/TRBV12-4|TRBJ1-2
CASSLALDRDGYTF
TGTGCCAGCAGTTTAGCCCTCGACAGAGATGGCTACACCTTC
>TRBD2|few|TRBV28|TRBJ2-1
CASSLGLAEGNEQFF
TGTGCCAGCAGTTTGGGACTAGCGGAGGGTAATGAGCAGTTCTTC
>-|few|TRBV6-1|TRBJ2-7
CASSIGPSYEQYF
TGTGCCAGCAGTATCGGACCGTCGTACGAGCAGTACTTC
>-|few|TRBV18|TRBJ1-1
CASSPPGYDEESTEAFF
TGTGCCAGCTCACCACCAGGGTATGATGAGGAAAGCACTGAAGCTTTCTTT
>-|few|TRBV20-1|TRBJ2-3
CSARSPILDTQYF
TGCAGTGCTAGAAGCCCGATCTTAGATACGCAGTATTTT
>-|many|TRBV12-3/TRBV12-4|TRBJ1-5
CASSFGGGQPQHF
TGTGCCAGCAGTTTCGGGGGCGGTCAGCCCCAGCATTTT
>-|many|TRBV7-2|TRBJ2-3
CASSRKGGSTDTQYF
TGTGCCAGCAGCCGGAAAGGCGGGAGCACAGATACGCAGTATTTT
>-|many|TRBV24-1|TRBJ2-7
CATSDRQPHTYEQYF
TGTGCCACCAGTGATCGACAGCCACATACCTACGAGCAGTACTTC